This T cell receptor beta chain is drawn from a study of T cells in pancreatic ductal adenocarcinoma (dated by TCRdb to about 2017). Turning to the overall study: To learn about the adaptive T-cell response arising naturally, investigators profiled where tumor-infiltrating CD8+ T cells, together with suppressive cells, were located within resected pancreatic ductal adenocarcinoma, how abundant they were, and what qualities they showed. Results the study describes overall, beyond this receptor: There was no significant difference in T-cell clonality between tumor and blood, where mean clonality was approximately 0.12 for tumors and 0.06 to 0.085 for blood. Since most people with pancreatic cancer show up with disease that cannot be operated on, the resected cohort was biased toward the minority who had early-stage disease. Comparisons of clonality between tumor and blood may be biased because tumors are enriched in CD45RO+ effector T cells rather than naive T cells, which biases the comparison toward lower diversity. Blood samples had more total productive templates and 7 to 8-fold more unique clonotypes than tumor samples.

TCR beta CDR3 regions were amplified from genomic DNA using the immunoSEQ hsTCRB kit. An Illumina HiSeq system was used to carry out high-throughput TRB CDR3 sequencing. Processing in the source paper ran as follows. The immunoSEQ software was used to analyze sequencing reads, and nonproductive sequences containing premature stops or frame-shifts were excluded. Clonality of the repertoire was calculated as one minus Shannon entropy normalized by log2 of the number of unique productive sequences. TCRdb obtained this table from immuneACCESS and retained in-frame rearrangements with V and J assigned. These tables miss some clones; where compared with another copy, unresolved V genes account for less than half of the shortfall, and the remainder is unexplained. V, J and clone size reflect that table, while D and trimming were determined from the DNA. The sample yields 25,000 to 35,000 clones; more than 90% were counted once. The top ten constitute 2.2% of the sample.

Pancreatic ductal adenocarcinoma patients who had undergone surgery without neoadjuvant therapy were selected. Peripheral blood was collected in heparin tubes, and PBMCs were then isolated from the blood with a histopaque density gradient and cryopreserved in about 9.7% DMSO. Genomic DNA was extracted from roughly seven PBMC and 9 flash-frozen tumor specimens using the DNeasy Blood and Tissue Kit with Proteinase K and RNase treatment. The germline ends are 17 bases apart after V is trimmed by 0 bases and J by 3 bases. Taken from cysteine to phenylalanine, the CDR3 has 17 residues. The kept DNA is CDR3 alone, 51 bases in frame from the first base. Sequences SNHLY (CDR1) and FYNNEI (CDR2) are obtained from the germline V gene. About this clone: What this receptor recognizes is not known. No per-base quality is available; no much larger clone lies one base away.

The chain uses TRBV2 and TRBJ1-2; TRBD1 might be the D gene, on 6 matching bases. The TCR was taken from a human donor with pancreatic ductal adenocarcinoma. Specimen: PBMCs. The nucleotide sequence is TGTGCCAGCAGTGAAGCGTTGTCAGGGGAAAATTACTATGGCTACACCTTC. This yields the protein CASSEALSGENYYGYTF.